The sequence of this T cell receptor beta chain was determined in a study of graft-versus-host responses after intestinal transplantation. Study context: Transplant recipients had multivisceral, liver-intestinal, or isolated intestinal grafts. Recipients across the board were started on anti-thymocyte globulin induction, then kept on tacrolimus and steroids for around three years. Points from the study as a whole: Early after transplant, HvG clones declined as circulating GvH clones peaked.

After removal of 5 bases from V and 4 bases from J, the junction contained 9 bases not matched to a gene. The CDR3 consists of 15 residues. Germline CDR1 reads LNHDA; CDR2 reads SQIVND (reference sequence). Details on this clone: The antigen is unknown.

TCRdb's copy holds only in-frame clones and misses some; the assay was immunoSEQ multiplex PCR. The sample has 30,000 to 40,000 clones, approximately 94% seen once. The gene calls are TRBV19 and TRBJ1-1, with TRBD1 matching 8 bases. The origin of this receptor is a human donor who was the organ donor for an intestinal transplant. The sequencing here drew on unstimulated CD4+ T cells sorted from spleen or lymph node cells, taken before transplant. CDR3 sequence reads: CASSRQGRGSTEAFF. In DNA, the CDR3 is TGTGCCAGTAGTCGACAGGGGAGAGGGAGCACTGAAGCTTTCTTT.